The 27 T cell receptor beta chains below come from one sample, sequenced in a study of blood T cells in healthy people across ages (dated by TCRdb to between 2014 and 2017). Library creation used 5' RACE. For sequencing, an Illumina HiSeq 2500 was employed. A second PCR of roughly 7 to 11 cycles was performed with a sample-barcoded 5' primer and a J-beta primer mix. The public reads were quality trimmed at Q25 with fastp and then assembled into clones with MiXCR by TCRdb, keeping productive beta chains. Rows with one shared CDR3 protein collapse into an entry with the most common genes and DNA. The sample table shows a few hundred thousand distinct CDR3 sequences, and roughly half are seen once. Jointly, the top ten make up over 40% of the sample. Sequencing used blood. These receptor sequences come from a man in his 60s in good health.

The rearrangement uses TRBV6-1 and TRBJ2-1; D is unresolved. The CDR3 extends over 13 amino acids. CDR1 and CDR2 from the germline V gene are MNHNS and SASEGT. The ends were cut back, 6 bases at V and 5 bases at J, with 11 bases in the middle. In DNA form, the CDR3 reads TGTGCCAGCAGATCGGCCTCAAACAATGAGCAGTTCTTC. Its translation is CASRSASNNEQFF.

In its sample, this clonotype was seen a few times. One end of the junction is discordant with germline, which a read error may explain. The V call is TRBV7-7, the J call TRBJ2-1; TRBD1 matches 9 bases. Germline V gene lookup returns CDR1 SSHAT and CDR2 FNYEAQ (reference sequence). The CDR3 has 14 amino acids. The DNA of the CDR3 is TGTGCTAGCAGCTCCGGGACAGGGAGGGGGGAGCAGTTCTTC. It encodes CASSSGTGRGEQFF.

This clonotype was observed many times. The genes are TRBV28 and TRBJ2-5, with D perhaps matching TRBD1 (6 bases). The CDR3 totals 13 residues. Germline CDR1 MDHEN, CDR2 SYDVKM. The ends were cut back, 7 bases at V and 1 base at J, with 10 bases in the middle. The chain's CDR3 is CASMRDIQETQYF. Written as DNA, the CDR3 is TGTGCCAGCATGAGGGACATCCAAGAGACCCAGTACTTC.

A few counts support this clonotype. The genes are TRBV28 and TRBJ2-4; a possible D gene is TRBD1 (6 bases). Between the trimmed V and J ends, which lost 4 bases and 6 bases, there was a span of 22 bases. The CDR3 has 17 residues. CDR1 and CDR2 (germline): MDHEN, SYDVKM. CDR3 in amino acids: CASSSEAYSGTSNIQYF. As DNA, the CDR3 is TGTGCCAGCAGTTCCGAAGCTTATTCCGGGACATCAAACATTCAGTACTTC.

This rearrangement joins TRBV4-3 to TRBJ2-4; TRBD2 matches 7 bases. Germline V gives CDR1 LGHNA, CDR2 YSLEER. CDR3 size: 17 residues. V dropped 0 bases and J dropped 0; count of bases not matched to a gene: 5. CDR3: CASSQDIGGRAKNIQYF. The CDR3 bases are TGCGCCAGCAGCCAAGACATAGGCGGGAGAGCCAAAAACATTCAGTACTTC.

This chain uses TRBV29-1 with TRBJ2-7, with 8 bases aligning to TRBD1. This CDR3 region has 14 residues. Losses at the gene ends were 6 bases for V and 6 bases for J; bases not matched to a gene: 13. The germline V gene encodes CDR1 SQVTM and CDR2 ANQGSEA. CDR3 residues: CSVRTGIQGSEQYF. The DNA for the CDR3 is TGCAGCGTACGGACAGGGATTCAGGGGTCCGAGCAGTACTTC.

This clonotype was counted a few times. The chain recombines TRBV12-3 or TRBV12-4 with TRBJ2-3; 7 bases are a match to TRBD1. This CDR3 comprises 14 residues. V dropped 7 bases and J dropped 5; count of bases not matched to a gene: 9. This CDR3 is CASNLPGQRDTQYF. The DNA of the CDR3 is TGTGCCAGCAACCTACCGGGACAGAGAGATACGCAGTATTTT.

The CDR3 DNA follows: TGTGCCGCCTCAGGGGGGCCCCTCCAAGAGACCCAGTACTTC. This translates into CAASGGPLQETQYF. The chain couples TRBV10-3 to TRBJ2-5; TRBD1 might be the D (7 bases). The CDR3 spans 14 residues. CDR1 and CDR2 (germline): ENHRY, SYGVKD. V was cut by 11 bases and J by 1 base, with 17 bases left in between.

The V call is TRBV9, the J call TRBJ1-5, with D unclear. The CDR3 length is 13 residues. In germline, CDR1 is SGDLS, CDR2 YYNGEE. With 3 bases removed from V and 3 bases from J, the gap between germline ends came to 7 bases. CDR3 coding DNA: TGTGCCAGCAGCGCCGGGATCAATCAGCCCCAGCATTTT. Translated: CASSAGINQPQHF.

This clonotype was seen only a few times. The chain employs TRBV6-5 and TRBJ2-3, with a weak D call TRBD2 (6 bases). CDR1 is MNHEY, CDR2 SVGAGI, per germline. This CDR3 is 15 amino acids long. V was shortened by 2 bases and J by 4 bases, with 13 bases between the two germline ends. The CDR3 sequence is CASSYGLAGPDTQYF. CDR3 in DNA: TGTGCCAGCAGTTACGGACTGGCGGGGCCAGATACGCAGTATTTT.

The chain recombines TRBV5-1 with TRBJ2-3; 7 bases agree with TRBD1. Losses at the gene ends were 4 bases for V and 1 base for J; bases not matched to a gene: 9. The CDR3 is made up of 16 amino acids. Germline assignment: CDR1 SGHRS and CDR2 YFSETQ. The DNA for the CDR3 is TGCGCCAGCAGCCTGCCCAGGGGGTCTGGCACAGATACGCAGTATTTT. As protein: CASSLPRGSGTDTQYF.

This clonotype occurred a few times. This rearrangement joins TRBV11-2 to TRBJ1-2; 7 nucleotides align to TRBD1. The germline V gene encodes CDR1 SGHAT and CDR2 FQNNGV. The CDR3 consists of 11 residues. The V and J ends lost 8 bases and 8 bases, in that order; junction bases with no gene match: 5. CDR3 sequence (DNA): TGTGCCAGCGAGGGGGCTTTGGGCTACACCTTC. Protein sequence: CASEGALGYTF.

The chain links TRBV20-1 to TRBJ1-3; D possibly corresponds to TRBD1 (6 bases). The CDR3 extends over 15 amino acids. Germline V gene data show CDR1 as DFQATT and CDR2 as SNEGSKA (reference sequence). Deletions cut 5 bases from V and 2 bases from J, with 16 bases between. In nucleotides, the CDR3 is TGCAGTGCTCAATCCGGGGGCGCGACTGGAAACACCATATATTTT. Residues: CSAQSGGATGNTIYF.

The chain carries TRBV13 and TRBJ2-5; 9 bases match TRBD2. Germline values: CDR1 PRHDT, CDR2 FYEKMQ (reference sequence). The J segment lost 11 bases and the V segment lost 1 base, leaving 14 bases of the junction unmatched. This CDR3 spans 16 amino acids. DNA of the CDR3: TGTGCCAGCAGCTTAGTGGGCGGGAGGGCCGGCAATGAGCAGTACTTC. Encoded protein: CASSLVGGRAGNEQYF.

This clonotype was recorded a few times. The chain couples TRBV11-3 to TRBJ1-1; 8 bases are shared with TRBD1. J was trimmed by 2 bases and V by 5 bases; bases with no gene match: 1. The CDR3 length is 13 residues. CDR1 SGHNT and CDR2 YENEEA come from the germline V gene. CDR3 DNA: TGTGCCAGCAGCGGACAGGGCAACACTGAAGCTTTCTTT. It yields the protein CASSGQGNTEAFF.

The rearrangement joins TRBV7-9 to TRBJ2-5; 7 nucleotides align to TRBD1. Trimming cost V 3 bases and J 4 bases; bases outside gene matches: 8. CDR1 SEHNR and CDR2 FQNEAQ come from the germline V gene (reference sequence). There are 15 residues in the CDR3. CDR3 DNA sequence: TGTGCCAGCAGCTTCGTGACAGGGAAATCAGAGACCCAGTACTTC. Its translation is CASSFVTGKSETQYF.

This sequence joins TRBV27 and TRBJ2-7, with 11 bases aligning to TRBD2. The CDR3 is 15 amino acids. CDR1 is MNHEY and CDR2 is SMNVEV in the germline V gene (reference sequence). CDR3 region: CAPQGPSGRSYEQYF. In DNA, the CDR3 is TGTGCACCCCAGGGCCCTAGCGGGAGGTCCTACGAGCAGTACTTC.

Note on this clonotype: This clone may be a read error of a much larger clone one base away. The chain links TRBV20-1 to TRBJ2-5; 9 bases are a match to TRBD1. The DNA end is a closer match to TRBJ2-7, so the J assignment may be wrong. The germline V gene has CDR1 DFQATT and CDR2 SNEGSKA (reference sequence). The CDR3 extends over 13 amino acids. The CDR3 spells CSAPGQGTHEQYF. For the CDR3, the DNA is TGCAGTGCTCCGGGACAGGGCACCCACGAGCAGTACTTC.

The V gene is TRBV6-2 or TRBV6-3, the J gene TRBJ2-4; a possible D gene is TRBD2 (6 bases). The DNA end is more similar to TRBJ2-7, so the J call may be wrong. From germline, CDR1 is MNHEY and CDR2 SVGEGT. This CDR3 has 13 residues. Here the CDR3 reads CASSYGASAEQYF. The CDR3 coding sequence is TGTGCCAGCAGTTACGGAGCTAGCGCCGAGCAGTACTTC.

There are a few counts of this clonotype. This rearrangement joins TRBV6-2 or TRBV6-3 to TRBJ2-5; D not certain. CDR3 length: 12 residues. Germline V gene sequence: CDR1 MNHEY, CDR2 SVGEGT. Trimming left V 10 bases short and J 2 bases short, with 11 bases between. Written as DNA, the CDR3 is TGTGCCACAAAATACACTCAAGAGACCCAGTACTTC. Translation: CATKYTQETQYF.

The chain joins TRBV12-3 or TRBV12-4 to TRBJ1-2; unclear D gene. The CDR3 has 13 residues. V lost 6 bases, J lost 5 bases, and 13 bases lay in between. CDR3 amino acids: CASRQAEGYGYTF. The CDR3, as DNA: TGTGCCAGCAGGCAGGCGGAGGGATATGGCTACACCTTC.

The CDR3 coding sequence is TGCGCCAGCAGCCCACCGACAGGGATTGTAGATGAGCAGTTCTTC. As protein: CASSPPTGIVDEQFF. The chain links TRBV5-1 to TRBJ2-1, with 7 bases that match TRBD1. This CDR3 is 15 amino acids long. The trim removed 4 bases at V and 8 bases at J, leaving 12 bases unmatched. Germline loops: CDR1 SGHRS, CDR2 YFSETQ.

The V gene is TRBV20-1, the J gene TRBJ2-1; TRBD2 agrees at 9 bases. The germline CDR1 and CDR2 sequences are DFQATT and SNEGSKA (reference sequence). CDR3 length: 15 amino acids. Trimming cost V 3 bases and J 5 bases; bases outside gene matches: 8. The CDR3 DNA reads TGCAGTGCTAGCCGGGGGCGGGGGGGCCACAATGAGCAGTTCTTC. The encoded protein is CSASRGRGGHNEQFF.

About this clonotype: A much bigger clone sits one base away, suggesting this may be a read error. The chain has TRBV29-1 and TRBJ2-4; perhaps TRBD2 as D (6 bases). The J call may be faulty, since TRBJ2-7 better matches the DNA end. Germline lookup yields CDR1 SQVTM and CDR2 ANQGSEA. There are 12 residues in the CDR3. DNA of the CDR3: TGCAGCGGTGGCGGCGGGGTCAACGAGCAGTACTTC. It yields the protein CSGGGGVNEQYF.

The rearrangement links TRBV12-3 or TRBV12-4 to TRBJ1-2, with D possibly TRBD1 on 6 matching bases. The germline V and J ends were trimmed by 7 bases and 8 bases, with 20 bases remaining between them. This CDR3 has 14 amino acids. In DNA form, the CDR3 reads TGTGCCAGCACCGGACAGTCTGGTTTGTGGGGCTACACCTTC. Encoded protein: CASTGQSGLWGYTF.

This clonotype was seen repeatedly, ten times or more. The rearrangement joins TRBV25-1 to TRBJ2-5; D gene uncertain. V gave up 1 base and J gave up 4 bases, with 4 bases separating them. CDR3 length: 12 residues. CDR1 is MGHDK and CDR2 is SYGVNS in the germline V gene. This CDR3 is CASSEWAETQYF. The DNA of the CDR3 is TGTGCCAGCAGTGAATGGGCAGAGACCCAGTACTTC.

The chain's CDR3 is CSARDWVSSGGYTF. CDR3 bases: TGCAGTGCTAGAGATTGGGTCTCATCGGGTGGCTACACCTTC. This chain uses TRBV20-1 with TRBJ1-2; the D is unclear. The CDR3 loop spans 14 amino acids. V shed 0 bases and J shed 7 bases, with 15 bases lying between them. Germline assignment: CDR1 DFQATT and CDR2 SNEGSKA (reference sequence).